The sample holds a few counts of the clone carrying this T cell receptor beta chain. The target antigen is unknown. Trimming removed 5 bases at V and 6 bases at J, with 10 bases between. The V gene's germline CDR1 is MNHEY and CDR2 SMNVEV (reference sequence). CDR3 length: 13 residues. This sample is part of a study of CD8+ T cells in alopecia areata. In the study overall: Treated individuals took tofacitinib by mouth, 5 to 10 mg twice daily. Tofacitinib therapy lasting 6 to 18 months was followed by 6 months off drug.

Study conclusions and caveats: A single nonresponder leaves the baseline CD8+ expansion link to response uncertain.

Investigators isolated RNA and reverse transcribed it into cDNA to act as the sequencing template. This table comes from immunoSEQ multiplex PCR, and its TCRdb copy is limited to in-frame clones, with some not included. Among about 180,000 clones listed, about 47% were seen once. Stated treatment: oral pan-JAK inhibitor, 5-10 mg twice daily. The chain couples TRBV27 to TRBJ2-2; D is possibly TRBD1 (5 bases). The receptor comes from a human donor with alopecia areata. The sequencing here drew on CD8+ T cells sorted from blood, taken around week 53, from a patient treated with tofacitinib. The CDR3 coding sequence is TGTGCCAGCAGTCCAACAGGCCCCGGGGAGCTGTTTTTT. Its protein product is CASSPTGPGELFF.